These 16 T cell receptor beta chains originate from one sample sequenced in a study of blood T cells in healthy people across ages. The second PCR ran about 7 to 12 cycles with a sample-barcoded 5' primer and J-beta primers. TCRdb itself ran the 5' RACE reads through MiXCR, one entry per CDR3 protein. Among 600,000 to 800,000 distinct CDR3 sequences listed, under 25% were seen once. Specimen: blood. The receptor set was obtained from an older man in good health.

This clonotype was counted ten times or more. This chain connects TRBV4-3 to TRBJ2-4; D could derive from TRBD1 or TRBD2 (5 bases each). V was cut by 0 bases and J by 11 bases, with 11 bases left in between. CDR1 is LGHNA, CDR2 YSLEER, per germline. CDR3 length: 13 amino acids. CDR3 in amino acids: CASSQDQRGVQYF. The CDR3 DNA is TGCGCCAGCAGCCAAGATCAACGGGGCGTTCAGTACTTC.

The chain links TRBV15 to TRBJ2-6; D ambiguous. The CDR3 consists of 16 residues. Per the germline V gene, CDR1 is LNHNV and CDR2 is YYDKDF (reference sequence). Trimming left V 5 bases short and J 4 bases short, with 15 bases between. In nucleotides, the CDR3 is TGTGCCACCAGCGGCCGGTTGCGCCCCGGGGCCAACGTCCTGACTTTC. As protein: CATSGRLRPGANVLTF.

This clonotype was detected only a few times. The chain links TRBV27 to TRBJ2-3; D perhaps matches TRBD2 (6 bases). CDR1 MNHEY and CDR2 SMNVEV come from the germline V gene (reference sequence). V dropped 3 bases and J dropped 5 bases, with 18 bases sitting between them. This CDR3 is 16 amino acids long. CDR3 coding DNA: TGTGCCAGCAGTTTGATAGCGGCCACTTACGGAGATACGCAGTATTTT. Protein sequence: CASSLIAATYGDTQYF.

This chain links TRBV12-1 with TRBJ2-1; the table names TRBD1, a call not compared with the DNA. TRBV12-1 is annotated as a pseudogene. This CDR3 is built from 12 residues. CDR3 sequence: CASPPQGNEQFF. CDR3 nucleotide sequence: TGTGCCAGCCCGCCCCAGGGCAATGAGCAGTTCTTC.

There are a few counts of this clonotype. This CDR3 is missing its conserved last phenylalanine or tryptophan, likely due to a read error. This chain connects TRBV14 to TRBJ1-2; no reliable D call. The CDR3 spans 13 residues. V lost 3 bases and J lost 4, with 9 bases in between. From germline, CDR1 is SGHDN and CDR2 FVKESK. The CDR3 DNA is TGTGCCAGCAGCCAGGGTAGTGGCTATGGCTACACCCTC. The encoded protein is CASSQGSGYGYTL.

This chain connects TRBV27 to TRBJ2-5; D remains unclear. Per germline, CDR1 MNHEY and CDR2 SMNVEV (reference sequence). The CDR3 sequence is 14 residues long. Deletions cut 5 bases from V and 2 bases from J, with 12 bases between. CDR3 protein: CASSPIWGQETQYF. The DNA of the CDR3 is TGTGCCAGCAGTCCAATATGGGGTCAAGAGACCCAGTACTTC.

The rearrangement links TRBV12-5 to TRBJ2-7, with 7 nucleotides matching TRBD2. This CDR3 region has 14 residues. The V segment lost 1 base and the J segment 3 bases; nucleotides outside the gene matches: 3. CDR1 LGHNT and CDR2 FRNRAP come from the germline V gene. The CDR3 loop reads CASGLGTSDYEQYF. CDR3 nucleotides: TGTGCTAGTGGTTTGGGCACTAGCGACTACGAGCAGTACTTC.

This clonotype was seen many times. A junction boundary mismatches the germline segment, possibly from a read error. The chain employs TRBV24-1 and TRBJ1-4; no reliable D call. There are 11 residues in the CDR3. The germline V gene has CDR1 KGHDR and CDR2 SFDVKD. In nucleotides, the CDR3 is TGTGCCACCGGTGATGATGAAAAACTGTTTTTT. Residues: CATGDDEKLFF.

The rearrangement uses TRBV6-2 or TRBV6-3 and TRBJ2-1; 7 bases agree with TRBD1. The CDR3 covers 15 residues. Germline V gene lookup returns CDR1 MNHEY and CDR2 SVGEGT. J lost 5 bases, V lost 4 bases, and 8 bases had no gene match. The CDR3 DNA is TGTGCCAGCAGTTCCAGGACAGGTAGAGACAATGAGCAGTTCTTC. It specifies CASSSRTGRDNEQFF.

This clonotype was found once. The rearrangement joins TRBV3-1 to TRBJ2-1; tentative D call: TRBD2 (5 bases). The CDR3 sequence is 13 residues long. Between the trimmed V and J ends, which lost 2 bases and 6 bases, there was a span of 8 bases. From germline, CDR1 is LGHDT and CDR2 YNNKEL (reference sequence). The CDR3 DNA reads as TGTGCCAGCAGCCAAATTGCGGGCAATGAGCAGTTCTTC. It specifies CASSQIAGNEQFF.

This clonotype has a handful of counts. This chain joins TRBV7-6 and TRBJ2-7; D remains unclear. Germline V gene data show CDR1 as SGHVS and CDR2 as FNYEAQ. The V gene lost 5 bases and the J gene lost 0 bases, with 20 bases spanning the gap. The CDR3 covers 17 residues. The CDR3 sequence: CASSPFPTRQGSYEQYF. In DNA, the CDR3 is TGTGCCAGCAGCCCCTTCCCCACGCGGCAAGGCTCCTACGAGCAGTACTTC.

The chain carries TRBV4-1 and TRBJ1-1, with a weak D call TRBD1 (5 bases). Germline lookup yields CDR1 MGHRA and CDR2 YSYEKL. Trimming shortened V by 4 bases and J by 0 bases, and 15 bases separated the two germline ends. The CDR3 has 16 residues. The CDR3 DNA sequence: TGCGCCAGCAGCCCCCCGAGAGGGACCATGAACACTGAAGCTTTCTTT. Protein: CASSPPRGTMNTEAFF.

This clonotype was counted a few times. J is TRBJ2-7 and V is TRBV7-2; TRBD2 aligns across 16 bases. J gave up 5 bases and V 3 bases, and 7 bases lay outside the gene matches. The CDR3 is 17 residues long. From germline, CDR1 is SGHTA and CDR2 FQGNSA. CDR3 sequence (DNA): TGTGCCAGCAGCTTTGGGACTAGCGGGAGGGCACGGGACGAGCAGTACTTC. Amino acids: CASSFGTSGRARDEQYF.

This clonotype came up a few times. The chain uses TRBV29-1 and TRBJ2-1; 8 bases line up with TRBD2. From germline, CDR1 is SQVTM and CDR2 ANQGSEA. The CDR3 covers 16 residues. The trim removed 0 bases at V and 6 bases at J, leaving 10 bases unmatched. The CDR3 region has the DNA TGCAGCGTTGAAGAAGGCCCCGGGACTAGTGGCAATGAGCAGTTCTTC. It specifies CSVEEGPGTSGNEQFF.

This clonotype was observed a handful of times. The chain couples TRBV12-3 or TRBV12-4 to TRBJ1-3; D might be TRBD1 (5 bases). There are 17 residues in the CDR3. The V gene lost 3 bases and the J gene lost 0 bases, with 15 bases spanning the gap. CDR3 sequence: CASSFTSGGGSGNTIYF. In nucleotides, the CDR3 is TGTGCCAGCAGTTTCACATCGGGGGGGGGCTCTGGAAACACCATATATTTT.

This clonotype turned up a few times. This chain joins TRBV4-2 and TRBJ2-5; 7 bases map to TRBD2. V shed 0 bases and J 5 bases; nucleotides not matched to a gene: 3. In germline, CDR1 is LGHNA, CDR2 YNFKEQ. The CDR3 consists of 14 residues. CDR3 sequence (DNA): TGTGCCAGCAGCCAAGATCTCGGGGGGGAGACCCAGTACTTC. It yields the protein CASSQDLGGETQYF.